The clone carrying this T cell receptor (beta chain) was observed a few times. Antigen: not known. As for treatment: roughly 10-day PBMC culture with coronavirus spike peptide pools or control peptides (ViraFEST assay). The source of the sample is a study of vaccination and CD4 T cells after COVID-19. Cultured CD4+ T-cell DNA underwent Oncomine TCR Beta short-read sequencing. TCRdb analysed the PCR reads with MiXCR anew, one entry per CDR3 protein. The sample records approximately 3,000 distinct CDR3 sequences, under 35% being singletons. CDR3 length: 17 residues. V was pared by 4 bases and J by 9 bases, with 11 bases of the junction left unmatched. The germline V gene has CDR1 SEHNR and CDR2 FQNEAQ (reference sequence).

The chain is built from TRBV7-9 and TRBJ2-1; 14 bases fit TRBD2. Sequencing was performed on CD4+ T cells from blood, cultured in vitro, taken after SARS-CoV-2 vaccination. The receptor comes from a human donor who had recovered from COVID-19. The CDR3 DNA is TGTGCCAGCAGCTCGCATGAGACTAGCGGGGGGGCTCGTGAGCAGTTCTTC. Translated, it gives CASSSHETSGGAREQFF.